This is a list of T cell receptor beta chains from one sample in a study of post-analysis software for immune sequencing data. Each CDR3 protein gets one entry after TCRdb re-called the PCR reads with MiXCR. The table records hundreds of thousands of distinct CDR3 sequences, 25% to 30% of them present only once. The sequenced material came from blood. The receptors shown here come from a girl aged 10 to 17 with multiple sclerosis. Each CDR3 is given with its conserved first and last residue. Fields, in order: V gene, J gene, D gene, clone size, CDR3 protein, CDR3 DNA. The D gene is left open where the match is weak. Only part of the rows carry a size: once, few, many, or a class if the clone is expanded.

TRBV9,TRBJ2-3,NA,NA,CASSGRVGASQDTQYF,TGTGCCAGCAGCGGGAGAGTGGGAGCATCACAAGATACGCAGTATTTT
TRBV29-1,TRBJ1-2,NA,NA,CSVDRANYGYTF,TGCAGCGTCGACAGAGCTAACTATGGCTACACCTTC
TRBV20-1,TRBJ1-1,TRBD1,few,CSASWTGGEAFF,TGCAGTGCTAGTTGGACAGGGGGGGAAGCTTTCTTT
TRBV6-5,TRBJ1-2,NA,many,CASRTPGYGYTF,TGTGCCAGCAGAACGCCGGGCTATGGCTACACCTTC
TRBV15,TRBJ2-7,NA,few,CATSRDSNRASEQYF,TGTGCCACCAGCAGAGATTCGAACAGGGCGTCCGAGCAGTACTTC
TRBV4-1,TRBJ2-7,TRBD2,few,CASSQDPGLAESYEQYF,TGCGCCAGCAGCCAAGATCCGGGACTAGCGGAATCCTACGAGCAGTACTTC
TRBV20-1,TRBJ2-1,NA,few,CSATPGSGRYNEQFF,TGCAGTGCTACTCCGGGTAGCGGTCGATACAATGAGCAGTTCTTC
TRBV7-9,TRBJ1-2,NA,few,CASSDPSSGADGYTF,TGTGCCAGCAGCGATCCATCGTCGGGGGCCGACGGCTACACCTTC
TRBV20-1,TRBJ2-1,NA,NA,CSARKQRDTYNEQFF,TGCAGTGCTAGAAAACAGCGGGACACCTACAATGAGCAGTTCTTC
TRBV20-1,TRBJ1-2,NA,few,CSAPSSGVRVYGYTF,TGCAGTGCTCCCTCGTCCGGGGTCCGGGTCTATGGCTACACCTTC
TRBV29-1,TRBJ2-7,NA,many,CSVDGGITSEQYF,TGCAGCGTTGATGGGGGGATTACTTCCGAGCAGTACTTC
TRBV11-2,TRBJ2-1,NA,NA,CAGSLTGRGVNEQFF,TGTGCCGGCAGCTTAACGGGGAGGGGGGTCAATGAGCAGTTCTTC
TRBV28,TRBJ2-1,NA,few,CASRGKGRLTYNEQFF,TGTGCCAGCAGGGGAAAGGGACGGCTAACCTACAATGAGCAGTTCTTC
TRBV12-3/TRBV12-4,TRBJ2-1,TRBD2,few,CASRTSGRPLSQFF,TGTGCCAGCAGAACTAGCGGGAGGCCTCTCTCGCAGTTCTTC
TRBV9,TRBJ2-5,NA,NA,CASSVAGRGYQETQYF,TGTGCCAGCAGCGTAGCGGGCAGGGGTTATCAAGAGACCCAGTACTTC
TRBV7-2,TRBJ1-2,NA,NA,CASGGDRENYGYTF,TGTGCCAGCGGGGGGGACCGGGAGAACTATGGCTACACCTTC
TRBV12-3/TRBV12-4,TRBJ1-1,NA,few,CASRRDQGTEAFF,TGTGCCAGCAGGAGGGACCAGGGAACTGAAGCTTTCTTT
TRBV29-1,TRBJ2-1,TRBD1,many,CSVTGGTYNEQFF,TGCAGCGTCACAGGGGGCACCTACAATGAGCAGTTCTTC
TRBV27,TRBJ2-3,NA,few,CASSINLLRSSTDTQYF,TGTGCCAGCAGTATCAACCTCCTCCGGTCTAGCACAGATACGCAGTATTTT
TRBV29-1,TRBJ2-5,NA,many,CSTEGSAGTLWETQYF,TGCAGCACTGAGGGCTCGGCGGGAACTCTTTGGGAGACCCAGTACTTC
TRBV28,TRBJ2-1,NA,few,CASIHGGSRRDEQFF,TGTGCCAGCATCCATGGGGGGTCCAGGAGGGATGAGCAGTTCTTC
TRBV5-5,TRBJ2-3,TRBD2,few,CASSLRLAAPPDTQYF,TGTGCCAGCAGCTTGAGGCTAGCGGCCCCGCCAGATACGCAGTATTTT
TRBV6-5,TRBJ1-2,NA,NA,CASRKTSGHGDGYTF,TGTGCCAGCAGAAAAACGTCGGGACATGGGGATGGCTACACCTTC
TRBV18,TRBJ2-5,TRBD1,few,CASSPPDRGLETQYF,TGTGCCAGCTCACCACCCGACAGGGGACTAGAGACCCAGTACTTC
TRBV20-1,TRBJ1-3,NA,NA,CSARRGDRGNTIYF,TGCAGTGCGCGGAGAGGGGACCGGGGAAACACCATATATTTT
TRBV3-1,TRBJ2-1,NA,NA,CASGQLPSNNNEQFF,TGTGCCAGCGGCCAACTTCCTTCTAACAACAATGAGCAGTTCTTC